These 20 T cell receptor beta chains were all obtained from the same sample, sequenced in a study of CD8 T cells in ankylosing spondylitis. TCRdb passed the 5' RACE reads through MiXCR, listing each CDR3 protein once. The sample yields more than 150,000 distinct CDR3 sequences, 18% seen once. The sample taken for sequencing was blood, either unsorted or a sorted T cell fraction (not recorded which). The source is a male donor aged 10 to 35 with ankylosing spondylitis or in good health (not recorded which).

The rearrangement joins TRBV7-9 to TRBJ2-5; possible D gene TRBD2, 5 bases. The germline V and J ends were trimmed by 5 bases and 6 bases, with 16 bases remaining between them. Germline loops: CDR1 SEHNR, CDR2 FQNEAQ (reference sequence). The CDR3 has 14 amino acids. The CDR3 here is CASSPPGLAQTQYF. The CDR3 bases are TGTGCCAGCAGCCCGCCGGGCCTAGCACAGACCCAGTACTTC.

Only one count was recorded for this clonotype. In DNA, the CDR3 is TGTGCCAGCAGCCCGAGTTCCGGGACTAGCTATTACGAGCAGTACTTC. Its protein product is CASSPSSGTSYYEQYF. The rearrangement links TRBV4-2 to TRBJ2-7, with 9 positions matching TRBD2. The CDR3 extends over 16 amino acids. Trimming removed 4 bases from V and 4 bases from J; junction bases left unmatched: 11. Germline-derived CDR1 and CDR2 are LGHNA and YNFKEQ.

In this sample, this clonotype turned up many times. The chain is built from TRBV6-1 and TRBJ2-1; D is unclear. This CDR3 is built from 15 residues. The ends were cut back, 8 bases at V and 0 bases at J, with 14 bases in the middle. CDR1 is MNHNS, CDR2 SASEGT, per germline. The CDR3 is CASRSPFSSYNEQFF. The DNA of the CDR3 is TGTGCCAGCCGCTCCCCTTTCAGCTCCTACAATGAGCAGTTCTTC.

The chain uses TRBV19 and TRBJ2-5; TRBD2 matches at 10 bases. Germline values: CDR1 LNHDA, CDR2 SQIVND (reference sequence). After removal of 7 bases from V and 5 bases from J, the junction contained 13 bases not matched to a gene. The CDR3 has 16 residues. CDR3 nucleotide sequence: TGTGCCAGTAATCAGCCCTCTGGAGCGGGGGGGGAGACCCAGTACTTC. The encoded protein is CASNQPSGAGGETQYF.

This chain joins TRBV27 and TRBJ2-3; possibly TRBD2 for D (7 bases). This CDR3 contains 14 residues. The V gene's germline CDR1 is MNHEY and CDR2 SMNVEV (reference sequence). The ends were cut back, 4 bases at V and 6 bases at J, with 14 bases in the middle. CDR3 loop: CASSYNGGGDTQYF. CDR3 coding DNA: TGTGCCAGCAGTTATAATGGGGGGGGCGATACGCAGTATTTT.

This clonotype was detected ten times or more. This chain joins TRBV10-3 and TRBJ2-7; perhaps TRBD2 as D (5 bases). V was cut by 7 bases and J by 0 bases, with 10 bases left in between. CDR3 length equals 13 residues. The germline V gene has CDR1 ENHRY and CDR2 SYGVKD. CDR3 sequence: CAIKAEYSYEQYV. CDR3 sequence (DNA): TGTGCCATCAAAGCGGAGTACTCCTACGAGCAGTACGTC.

This clonotype was seen ten or more times. The chain joins TRBV10-3 to TRBJ2-5; D gene ambiguous. Germline V lookup: CDR1 ENHRY, CDR2 SYGVKD. V was clipped by 2 bases and J by 1 base, with 11 bases between them. This CDR3 is 15 amino acids long. The CDR3 sequence is CAISELGYGQETQYF. CDR3 in DNA: TGTGCCATCAGTGAGCTCGGGTATGGCCAAGAGACCCAGTACTTC.

This clonotype was picked up many times. V gene TRBV12-3 or TRBV12-4 combines with J gene TRBJ2-3; 9 bases align to TRBD2. J gave up 6 bases and V 2 bases, and 3 bases lay outside the gene matches. There are 14 residues in the CDR3. The CDR3 region is CASSLTAGGDTQYF. The CDR3 DNA sequence: TGTGCCAGCAGTTTAACTGCGGGGGGGGATACGCAGTATTTT.

This clonotype was picked up many times. This chain uses TRBV29-1 with TRBJ2-2; either TRBD1 or TRBD2 may supply D (5 bases each). Looked up from germline, CDR1 is SQVTM and CDR2 is ANQGSEA. Trimming left V 7 bases short and J 0 bases short, with 12 bases between. The CDR3 has 14 residues. The CDR3 protein is CSAPGQTNTGELFF. In DNA, the CDR3 is TGCAGCGCTCCGGGGCAGACGAACACCGGGGAGCTGTTTTTT.

This chain uses TRBV29-1 with TRBJ1-2, with D perhaps TRBD1 (5 bases). Germline V gene lookup returns CDR1 SQVTM and CDR2 ANQGSEA. Deletions cut 6 bases from V and 9 bases from J, with 17 bases between. This CDR3 comprises 12 residues. The chain's CDR3 is CSVDPTGERYTF. CDR3 bases: TGCAGCGTCGATCCGACGGGGGAGCGCTACACCTTC.

This clonotype was seen only once. The V and J genes are TRBV12-3 or TRBV12-4 and TRBJ2-5; D gene ambiguous. This CDR3 has 13 residues. Trimming left V 5 bases short and J 2 bases short, with 9 bases between. The CDR3 DNA is TGTGCCAGCAGTACCCGCCCTCAAGAGACCCAGTACTTC. It is translated as CASSTRPQETQYF.

There are many counts of this clonotype. The chain carries TRBV21-1 and TRBJ1-2; the D segment call TRBD1 is taken from the table without a DNA check. TRBV21-1 is a pseudogene locus. This CDR3 comprises 15 residues. This CDR3 reads CASSRPGTGTNGYTF. The CDR3 DNA follows: TGTGCCAGCAGCAGACCCGGGACAGGGACAAATGGCTACACCTTC.

At least ten counts were recorded for this clonotype. V usage is TRBV3-1 and J usage is TRBJ1-2; TRBD1 might be the D (6 bases). Germline V gene sequence: CDR1 LGHDT, CDR2 YNNKEL (reference sequence). The CDR3 extends over 15 amino acids. The V end was cut by 3 bases, the J end by 6 bases, with 17 bases between. CDR3 DNA: TGTGCCAGCAGCCAGGACACGGGACACTCGGATGGCTACACCTTC. Protein sequence: CASSQDTGHSDGYTF.

This clonotype was recorded at least ten times. The chain joins TRBV6-5 to TRBJ2-5; TRBD1 matches at 7 bases. The V segment lost 0 bases and the J segment 5 bases; nucleotides outside the gene matches: 3. This CDR3 is built from 14 residues. Germline V gene sequence: CDR1 MNHEY, CDR2 SVGAGI. CDR3 nucleotide sequence: TGTGCCAGCAGTTACTCGAGCAGGGGGGAGACCCAGTACTTC. Its translation is CASSYSSRGETQYF.

This clonotype was observed at least ten times. This chain links TRBV18 with TRBJ2-1; 13 bases agree with TRBD2. Germline V CDR1 and CDR2: KGHSH, LQKENI. CDR3 length: 16 residues. V dropped 3 bases and J dropped 2; count of bases not matched to a gene: 1. CDR3 in amino acids: CASSPGTSGTYNEQFF. The DNA for the CDR3 is TGTGCCAGCTCACCCGGGACTAGCGGGACCTACAATGAGCAGTTCTTC.

This clonotype was recorded many times. DNA for the CDR3: TGTGCCAGCAGCGTAGCCCCTAGCGAGCTATACGAGCAGTACTTC. It specifies CASSVAPSELYEQYF. This chain joins TRBV9 and TRBJ2-7, with a tentative D call TRBD2 (6 bases). The CDR3 covers 15 residues. Trimming cost V 0 bases and J 4 bases, with 14 bases left between them. Germline V CDR1 and CDR2: SGDLS, YYNGEE.

This clonotype was observed at least ten times. The chain joins TRBV6-5 to TRBJ2-5, with D maybe TRBD1 (6 bases). There are 14 residues in the CDR3. The V gene's germline CDR1 is MNHEY and CDR2 SVGAGI. The V end lost 6 bases, the J end lost 4 bases, and 15 bases lay between the germline ends. DNA of the CDR3: TGTGCCAGCAGGAAGAGGGGGACGGGAGAGACCCAGTACTTC. As protein: CASRKRGTGETQYF.

This clonotype came up many times. The gene calls are TRBV20-1 and TRBJ2-5; weak D call: TRBD1 (6 bases). Germline V lookup: CDR1 DFQATT, CDR2 SNEGSKA (reference sequence). The V end was cut by 5 bases, the J end by 5 bases, with 18 bases between. This CDR3 spans 14 amino acids. CDR3 residues: CSAPRDTRRETQYF. The CDR3 nucleotides are TGCAGTGCTCCTCGGGACACCCGGCGGGAGACCCAGTACTTC.

At least ten counts were recorded for this clonotype. The genes are TRBV9 and TRBJ1-3, with D maybe TRBD1 (6 bases). The germline V and J ends were trimmed by 2 bases and 5 bases, with 11 bases remaining between them. Per the germline V gene, CDR1 is SGDLS and CDR2 is YYNGEE. The length of the CDR3 is 14 residues. CDR3 loop: CASSVDDRRNTIYF. CDR3 DNA: TGTGCCAGCAGCGTGGACGACAGGAGAAACACCATATATTTT.

This clonotype has ten or more counts. The CDR3 protein is CASSLSGQSNEKLFF. The CDR3 DNA reads as TGTGCCAGCAGTTTATCGGGACAGTCAAATGAAAAACTGTTTTTT. The chain joins TRBV12-3 or TRBV12-4 to TRBJ1-4, with 7 bases that match TRBD1. The CDR3 is 15 amino acids. The J segment lost 5 bases and the V segment lost 2 bases, leaving 5 bases of the junction unmatched.